A single sample gave rise to the 15 T cell receptor beta chains below, sequenced in a study of cytomegalovirus exposure and HLA in healthy donors. The PCR ran on 60 Vbeta and 13 Jbeta primers. Produced via immunoSEQ multiplex PCR; TCRdb's table is partial and in-frame only. The sample yields 100,000 or so clones, 75% to 90% seen once. Sequencing used PBMCs. These receptor sequences come from a man aged 25 to 45 in good health and CMV-seronegative.

The genes are TRBV19 and TRBJ1-5; tentative D call: TRBD1 (5 bases). This CDR3 spans 14 amino acids. Trimming pared 4 bases from V and 2 bases from J, leaving 9 bases between. CDR1 and CDR2 (germline): LNHDA, SQIVND (reference sequence). The CDR3 region is CASSTGVGNQPQHF. CDR3 DNA sequence: TGTGCCAGTAGTACGGGGGTGGGCAATCAGCCCCAGCATTTT.

This chain connects TRBV27 to TRBJ2-1, with 10 bases aligning to TRBD2. Germline V gene sequence: CDR1 MNHEY, CDR2 SMNVEV (reference sequence). After removal of 6 bases from V and 4 bases from J, the junction contained 3 bases not matched to a gene. The CDR3 length is 14 residues. The CDR3, as DNA: TGTGCCAGCAGACTAGCGGGACCATACAATGAGCAGTTCTTC. Translation: CASRLAGPYNEQFF.

The CDR3 DNA is TGTGCCAGCAGTTACTCCTCAGAATCCTACGAGCAGTACTTC. Translated, it gives CASSYSSESYEQYF. The rearrangement uses TRBV6-5 and TRBJ2-7; D unresolved. Germline values: CDR1 MNHEY, CDR2 SVGAGI. V was clipped by 0 bases and J by 1 base, with 7 bases between them. CDR3 size: 14 residues.

V is TRBV6-1 and J is TRBJ1-3, with a tentative D call TRBD1 (6 bases). V lost 3 bases and J lost 6, with 12 bases in between. Germline values: CDR1 MNHNS, CDR2 SASEGT. The CDR3 spans 14 residues. CDR3 sequence: CASSENRELNTIYF. CDR3 DNA sequence: TGTGCCAGCAGTGAGAACAGGGAGTTAAACACCATATATTTT.

The chain uses TRBV19 and TRBJ2-1; TRBD2 agrees at 8 bases. The CDR3 sequence is 19 residues long. Germline loops: CDR1 LNHDA, CDR2 SQIVND (reference sequence). V was clipped by 1 base and J by 3 bases; unmatched bases: 14. CDR3 loop: CASSIVGWREDLRYNEQFF. CDR3 sequence (DNA): TGTGCCAGTAGTATAGTGGGTTGGCGGGAGGACCTCCGCTACAATGAGCAGTTCTTC.

The chain is built from TRBV10-3 and TRBJ2-7, with TRBD1 identical over 7 bases. Per the germline V gene, CDR1 is ENHRY and CDR2 is SYGVKD. The CDR3 has 15 amino acids. Unmatched junction bases numbered 7, after V lost 3 bases and J lost 2 bases. CDR3 coding DNA: TGTGCCATCAGTGACCAGGACAGGCGTCCCTACGAGCAGTACTTC. Its protein is CAISDQDRRPYEQYF.

The sample holds a few counts of this clone. V gene TRBV14 combines with J gene TRBJ1-6; D call uncertain. The CDR3 spans 18 residues. Germline loops: CDR1 SGHDN, CDR2 FVKESK. V was cut by 0 bases and J by 0 bases, with 12 bases left in between. The CDR3 protein is CASSQDYYRGSYNSPLHF. The CDR3 DNA reads as TGTGCCAGCAGCCAAGATTATTATCGGGGCTCCTATAATTCACCCCTCCACTTT.

The gene calls are TRBV5-6 and TRBJ1-2; maybe TRBD1 (6 bases). Germline-derived CDR1 and CDR2 are SGHDT and YYEEEE. The V and J ends lost 4 bases and 2 bases respectively, with 12 bases between them. The CDR3 contains 14 residues. Here the CDR3 reads CASSPRQANYGYTF. The DNA for the CDR3 is TGTGCCAGCAGCCCTAGACAGGCGAACTATGGCTACACCTTC.

This clone was seen a handful of times. The chain links TRBV7-9 to TRBJ1-5; weak D call: TRBD1 (6 bases). CDR1 SEHNR and CDR2 FQNEAQ come from the germline V gene (reference sequence). The CDR3 has 15 residues. V was cut by 4 bases and J by 7 bases, with 17 bases left in between. CDR3 bases: TGTGCCAGCAGCTCCGCCTCCTACAGGGACCAGCCCCAGCATTTT. It translates to CASSSASYRDQPQHF.

V and J are TRBV10-3 and TRBJ2-7; 8 bases are shared with TRBD2. Germline values: CDR1 ENHRY, CDR2 SYGVKD. The CDR3 is made up of 11 amino acids. With 8 bases clipped from V and 6 bases from J, the junction kept 3 bases outside the gene matches. CDR3 sequence: CAIRTSSEQYF. The CDR3, as DNA: TGTGCCATCCGGACTAGCAGCGAGCAGTACTTC.

This chain links TRBV5-4 with TRBJ2-3, with 10 bases fitting TRBD2. Trimming removed 5 bases from V and 0 bases from J; junction bases left unmatched: 3. In germline, CDR1 is SGHNT, CDR2 YYREEE (reference sequence). CDR3 length: 15 amino acids. CDR3 amino acids: CASSSGGTSTDTQYF. DNA of the CDR3: TGTGCCAGCAGTAGCGGGGGGACTAGCACAGATACGCAGTATTTT.

This chain links TRBV4-2 with TRBJ2-3; D is possibly TRBD2 (5 bases). Germline lookup yields CDR1 LGHNA and CDR2 YNFKEQ. V was cut by 3 bases and J by 8 bases, with 9 bases left in between. This CDR3 has 12 residues. The CDR3 region is CASSQTEVTQYF. Written as DNA, the CDR3 is TGTGCCAGCAGCCAGACGGAGGTTACGCAGTATTTT.

The chain couples TRBV28 to TRBJ1-4, with 8 bases identical to TRBD1. Trimming at V came to 5 bases and at J to 6 bases, leaving 2 bases not matched to a gene. Germline V gene lookup returns CDR1 MDHEN and CDR2 SYDVKM. The CDR3 spans 13 residues. The CDR3 protein is CASSETGDEKLFF. CDR3 DNA sequence: TGTGCCAGCAGTGAGACAGGGGATGAAAAACTGTTTTTT. The full variable domain, its missing parts supplied by reference TRBV28 and TRBJ1-4, is DVKVTQSSRYLVKRTGEKVFLECVQDMDHENMFWYRQDPGLGLRLIYFSYDVKMKEKGDIPEGYSVSREKKERFSLILESASTNQTSMYLCASSETGDEKLFFGSGTQLSVL.

The chain recombines TRBV6-1 with TRBJ2-1; the match to TRBD2 covers 11 bases. V was clipped by 11 bases and J by 7 bases; unmatched bases: 13. Germline V CDR1 and CDR2: MNHNS, SASEGT. The CDR3 has 15 residues. Written as DNA, the CDR3 is TGTGCCGCGAACGCCGGGACTAGCGGCACTAATGAGCAGTTCTTC. Its translation is CAANAGTSGTNEQFF.

V is TRBV6-1 and J is TRBJ2-3, with TRBD2 matching 8 bases. Germline V gene sequence: CDR1 MNHNS, CDR2 SASEGT. The CDR3 consists of 17 residues. The V gene end was trimmed by 3 bases and the J gene end by 1 base; junction bases not matched to a gene: 9. CDR3 amino acids: CASSEARTRGGTDTQYF. CDR3 sequence (DNA): TGTGCCAGCAGTGAGGCTAGAACGCGGGGGGGCACAGATACGCAGTATTTT.